This T cell receptor (beta chain) appears in the sequencing data of a study of cytomegalovirus exposure and HLA in healthy donors. Looking at the study overall: As released early, the data held 65 million to 90 million unique TCRs from HLA-typed donors.

Germline V CDR1 and CDR2: ENHRY, SYGVKD. This CDR3 contains 15 residues. The V and J ends lost 4 bases and 2 bases, in that order; junction bases with no gene match: 6. Primers for the PCR totalled 60 Vbeta and 13 Jbeta. Some clones are missing from TCRdb's copy, which holds only in-frame ones; the method was immunoSEQ multiplex PCR. The sample has 99,000 or so clones, over 60% seen once. This chain connects TRBV10-3 to TRBJ2-3, with 7 bases that match TRBD1. The sample consisted of PBMCs. The clonotype was recovered from a man between 60 and 75 years old in good health and CMV-seropositive. The CDR3 DNA sequence: TGTGCCATCAGTGTGAATGGACAGGTCACAGATACGCAGTATTTT. Protein product: CAISVNGQVTDTQYF.